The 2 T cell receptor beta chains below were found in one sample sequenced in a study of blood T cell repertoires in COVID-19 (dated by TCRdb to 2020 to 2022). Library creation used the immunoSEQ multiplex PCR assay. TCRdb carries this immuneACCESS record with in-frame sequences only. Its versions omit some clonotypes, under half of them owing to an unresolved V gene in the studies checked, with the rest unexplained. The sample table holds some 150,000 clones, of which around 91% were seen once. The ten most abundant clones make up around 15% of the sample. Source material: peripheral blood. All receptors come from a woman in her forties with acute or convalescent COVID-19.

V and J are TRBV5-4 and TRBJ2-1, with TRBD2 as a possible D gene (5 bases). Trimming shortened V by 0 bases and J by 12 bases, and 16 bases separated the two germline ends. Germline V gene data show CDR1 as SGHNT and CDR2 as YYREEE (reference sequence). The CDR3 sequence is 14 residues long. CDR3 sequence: CASSLDYSERGQFF. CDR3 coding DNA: TGTGCCAGCAGCTTGGACTATTCCGAACGGGGGCAGTTCTTC. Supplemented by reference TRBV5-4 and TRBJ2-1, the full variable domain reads ETGVTQSPTHLIKTRGQQVTLRCSSQSGHNTVSWYQQALGQGPQFIFQYYREEENGRGNFPPRFSGLQFPNYSSELNVNALELDDSALYLCASSLDYSERGQFFGPGTRLTVL.

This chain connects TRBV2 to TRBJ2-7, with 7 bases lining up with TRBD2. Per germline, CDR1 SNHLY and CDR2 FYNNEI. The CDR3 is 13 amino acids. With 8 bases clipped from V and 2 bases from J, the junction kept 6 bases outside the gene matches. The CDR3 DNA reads TGTGCCAGCCGGCCAGCGGGGCCCTACGAGCAGTACTTC. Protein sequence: CASRPAGPYEQYF.